These 29 T cell receptor beta chains came from one sample sequenced in a study of T-cell reconstitution after alpha-beta-depleted transplantation in children. A library of TCRbeta sequences, prepared with unique molecular identifiers, was generated. In TCRdb, the PCR reads were re-called with MiXCR into one record per CDR3 protein. The repertoire has about 640,000 distinct CDR3 sequences, about 15% of them found once; the top ten carry 0.9% to 1.2%. The starting material was PBMCs from the stem cell graft donor, obtained from the stem cell graft. The receptors originated from a human donor who donated a stem cell graft to a child with acute myeloid leukemia.

J is TRBJ2-1 and V is TRBV7-2; 11 bases line up with TRBD2. The CDR3 spans 17 residues. The V gene end was trimmed by 5 bases and the J gene end by 6 bases; junction bases not matched to a gene: 12. Germline assignment: CDR1 SGHTA and CDR2 FQGNSA. The CDR3 sequence: CASSIQFSGGAGNEQFF. Here the CDR3 DNA reads TGTGCCAGCAGCATCCAATTTAGCGGGGGGGCGGGCAATGAGCAGTTCTTC.

There are many counts of this clonotype. V usage is TRBV5-6 and J usage is TRBJ2-5; weak D call: TRBD2 (5 bases). Trimming removed 0 bases at V and 7 bases at J, with 10 bases between. Looked up from germline, CDR1 is SGHDT and CDR2 is YYEEEE. The CDR3 loop spans 13 amino acids. CDR3 sequence (DNA): TGTGCCAGCAGCTTGGGTCGAGGGAGGACCCAGTACTTC. Amino acid sequence: CASSLGRGRTQYF.

This clonotype was detected many times. The chain employs TRBV29-1 and TRBJ2-7; a possible D gene is TRBD1 (6 bases). This CDR3 spans 11 amino acids. The V and J ends lost 7 bases and 6 bases respectively, with 13 bases between them. The germline V gene has CDR1 SQVTM and CDR2 ANQGSEA. The CDR3 DNA follows: TGCAGCGCCTTGACAGGCGGCGAGCAGTACGTC. Translation gives CSALTGGEQYV.

This clonotype has only a few counts. J is TRBJ1-1 and V is TRBV7-2; D gene uncertain. The CDR3 runs 14 residues. Germline CDR1 and CDR2: SGHTA and FQGNSA. The V gene lost 5 bases and the J gene lost 5 bases, with 15 bases spanning the gap. The CDR3 spells CASSPRRVGTEAFF. CDR3 coding DNA: TGTGCCAGCAGCCCACGGAGGGTAGGAACTGAAGCTTTCTTT.

This clonotype was counted only a few times. The CDR3, as DNA: TGTGCCAGCAGCGTAGGGGGGACGTTCTCCTACGAGCAGTACTTC. It specifies CASSVGGTFSYEQYF. The chain carries TRBV3-1 and TRBJ2-7, with D perhaps assigned TRBD1 or TRBD2 (6 bases each). Trimming removed 5 bases at V and 0 bases at J, with 14 bases between. The CDR3 totals 15 residues. The germline CDR1 and CDR2 sequences are LGHDT and YNNKEL (reference sequence).

Many counts were recorded for this clonotype. The chain couples TRBV20-1 to TRBJ1-1; TRBD1 agrees at 9 bases. The germline gives CDR1 DFQATT, CDR2 SNEGSKA (reference sequence). The CDR3 is made up of 14 amino acids. Trimming cost V 0 bases and J 4 bases; bases outside gene matches: 3. CDR3 amino acids: CSARDWDRATEAFF. DNA of the CDR3: TGCAGTGCTAGAGATTGGGACAGGGCCACTGAAGCTTTCTTT.

This clonotype was counted ten times or more. The chain joins TRBV20-1 to TRBJ1-5; D gene unclear. CDR1 and CDR2 (germline): DFQATT, SNEGSKA (reference sequence). The CDR3 length is 15 residues. The germline V and J ends were trimmed by 7 bases and 5 bases, with 21 bases remaining between them. CDR3 region: CSVLLTGPQDQPQHF. In DNA form, the CDR3 reads TGCAGTGTTTTGCTTACCGGGCCTCAGGATCAGCCCCAGCATTTT.

The gene calls are TRBV5-1 and TRBJ2-5, with D possibly TRBD2 on 6 matching bases. V was clipped by 6 bases and J by 7 bases, with 22 bases between them. CDR1 SGHRS and CDR2 YFSETQ come from the germline V gene. CDR3 length equals 15 residues. The CDR3 DNA reads TGCGCCAGCACCCACCGGGACTCGCTTCCGTCGACCCAGTACTTC. The encoded protein is CASTHRDSLPSTQYF.

The chain is built from TRBV6-2 or TRBV6-3 and TRBJ2-1, with D tentatively TRBD1 (6 bases). V was pared by 7 bases and J by 0 bases, with 10 bases between. The CDR3 contains 14 residues. Per germline, CDR1 MNHEY and CDR2 SVGEGT. The CDR3 spells CASTSGVSYNEQFF. The CDR3 DNA sequence: TGTGCCAGCACGTCAGGGGTCTCCTACAATGAGCAGTTCTTC.

This clonotype was picked up a small number of times. V and J are TRBV5-6 and TRBJ2-3; TRBD1 aligns across 9 bases. The V and J ends lost 4 bases and 5 bases, in that order; junction bases with no gene match: 2. The CDR3 covers 13 residues. Germline assignment: CDR1 SGHDT and CDR2 YYEEEE. DNA for the CDR3: TGTGCCAGCAGCGCGGACAGGGGAGATACGCAGTATTTT. Translated, it gives CASSADRGDTQYF.

This clonotype was seen at least ten times. The chain combines TRBV20-1 with TRBJ2-3, with D perhaps matching TRBD1 (5 bases). The CDR3 is 16 amino acids. The V and J ends lost 0 bases and 0 bases respectively, with 13 bases between them. The germline gives CDR1 DFQATT, CDR2 SNEGSKA (reference sequence). CDR3: CSAREGATTSTDTQYF. For the CDR3, the DNA is TGCAGTGCTAGAGAAGGGGCTACCACTAGCACAGATACGCAGTATTTT.

Many counts were recorded for this clonotype. The V gene is TRBV6-6, the J gene TRBJ1-1; TRBD1 aligns across 9 bases. CDR3 length: 11 amino acids. Germline loops: CDR1 MNHNY, CDR2 SVGAGI (reference sequence). After removal of 5 bases from V and 11 bases from J, the junction contained 3 bases not matched to a gene. The CDR3 sequence is CASSATGGAFF. CDR3 coding DNA: TGTGCCAGCAGTGCGACAGGGGGGGCTTTCTTT.

This clonotype was picked up many times. The chain has TRBV20-1 and TRBJ2-3; unclear D gene. CDR3 length: 12 residues. CDR1 DFQATT and CDR2 SNEGSKA come from the germline V gene (reference sequence). Trimming took 0 bases from V and 8 from J, leaving 9 bases between them. The CDR3 reads CSARDQWGTQYF. As DNA, the CDR3 is TGCAGTGCTAGAGACCAGTGGGGTACGCAGTATTTT.

The rearrangement uses TRBV7-9 and TRBJ1-2; TRBD1 matches 10 bases. The CDR3 is 15 residues long. Germline V gives CDR1 SEHNR, CDR2 FQNEAQ (reference sequence). Unmatched junction bases numbered 7, after V lost 2 bases and J lost 7 bases. CDR3 DNA: TGTGCCAGCAGCTTATCGGGGACAGGGGAGCGTGGCTACACCTTC. Translated, it gives CASSLSGTGERGYTF.

Worth noting for this clonotype: One base away lies a much larger clone, so this may be a sequencing read error. The chain has TRBV20-1 and TRBJ2-3; tentatively, D is TRBD1 or TRBD2 (6 bases each). Germline lookup yields CDR1 DFQATT and CDR2 SNEGSKA (reference sequence). CDR3 length: 14 residues. CDR3: CSAWRGVNADTRYF. For the CDR3, the DNA is TGCAGTGCCTGGAGGGGGGTTAATGCAGATACGCGGTATTTT.

This clonotype has at least ten counts. The CDR3 loop reads CAISERGNNEQFF. Written as DNA, the CDR3 is TGTGCCATCAGTGAGCGGGGGAACAATGAGCAGTTCTTC. V usage is TRBV10-3 and J usage is TRBJ2-1, with a possible D match to TRBD2 (6 bases). CDR1 and CDR2 from the germline V gene are ENHRY and SYGVKD. V dropped 2 bases and J dropped 5 bases, with 7 bases sitting between them. The CDR3 runs 13 residues.

Ten or more counts support this clonotype. This chain connects TRBV7-3 to TRBJ2-1; 9 bases match TRBD1. Germline V lookup: CDR1 SGHTA, CDR2 FQGTGA. The CDR3 loop spans 15 amino acids. The J segment lost 10 bases and the V segment lost 2 bases, leaving 9 bases of the junction unmatched. The CDR3 region has the DNA TGTGCCAGCAGCTTATGGGGGACAGGGTTCGGCGAGCAGTTCTTC. It specifies CASSLWGTGFGEQFF.

This clonotype appeared a few times. The rearrangement joins TRBV20-1 to TRBJ1-3; D remains unclear. The CDR3 totals 12 residues. V lost 4 bases, J lost 4 bases, and 8 bases lay in between. CDR1 is DFQATT, CDR2 SNEGSKA, per germline (reference sequence). The CDR3 DNA follows: TGCAGTGCTATACACTCCGGAAACACCATATATTTT. It is translated as CSAIHSGNTIYF.

In this sample, this clonotype turned up many times. J is TRBJ2-3 and V is TRBV29-1; D gene ambiguous. The V end lost 3 bases, the J end lost 1 base, and 8 bases lay between the germline ends. Germline V lookup: CDR1 SQVTM, CDR2 ANQGSEA. This CDR3 is built from 13 residues. This CDR3 reads CSVEQAGTDTQYF. Here the CDR3 DNA reads TGCAGCGTTGAGCAGGCTGGCACAGATACGCAGTATTTT.

The genes are TRBV7-9 and TRBJ2-5; 8 nucleotides line up with TRBD1. Germline CDR1 and CDR2: SEHNR and FQNEAQ (reference sequence). Trimming took 4 bases from V and 3 from J; bases not matched to a gene: 7. The CDR3 spans 15 residues. Written as DNA, the CDR3 is TGTGCCAGCAGCTCAACCCAGGGGGCGAAAGAGACCCAGTACTTC. Its translation is CASSSTQGAKETQYF. Complete variable domain (other parts from reference TRBV7-9 and TRBJ2-5): DTGVSQNPRHKITKRGQNVTFRCDPISEHNRLYWYRQTLGQGPEFLTYFQNEAQLEKSRLLSDRFSAERPKGSFSTLEIQRTEQGDSAMYLCASSSTQGAKETQYFGPGTRLLVL.

This clonotype was counted many times. This sequence joins TRBV6-5 and TRBJ2-1, with 9 bases that match TRBD2. The germline gives CDR1 MNHEY, CDR2 SVGAGI. V lost 4 bases, J lost 1 base, and 8 bases stayed unmatched. The CDR3 contains 17 residues. CDR3 bases: TGTGCCAGCAGTTGGGAGACTAGCGGCAGGTCCTACAATGAGCAGTTCTTC. Its translation is CASSWETSGRSYNEQFF.

This clonotype showed up just a few times. This sequence joins TRBV12-3 or TRBV12-4 and TRBJ2-3; 9 bases line up with TRBD2. The CDR3 is 15 amino acids. After removal of 7 bases from V and 0 bases from J, the junction contained 5 bases not matched to a gene. CDR3 sequence reads: CASIHSGGSTDTQYF. Written as DNA, the CDR3 is TGTGCCAGCATTCATAGCGGGGGAAGCACAGATACGCAGTATTTT.

This clonotype was counted many times. The chain recombines TRBV20-1 with TRBJ1-5; 7 bases are a match to TRBD1. Germline assignment: CDR1 DFQATT and CDR2 SNEGSKA (reference sequence). The CDR3 loop spans 14 amino acids. After removal of 5 bases from V and 2 bases from J, the junction contained 6 bases not matched to a gene. CDR3 DNA: TGCAGTGCTCAACAGGGGTGGCGCAATCAGCCCCAGCATTTT. Residues: CSAQQGWRNQPQHF.

V and J are TRBV20-1 and TRBJ2-2, with 10 bases matching TRBD2. Germline loops: CDR1 DFQATT, CDR2 SNEGSKA (reference sequence). This CDR3 spans 17 amino acids. V dropped 3 bases and J dropped 1; count of bases not matched to a gene: 8. CDR3 DNA: TGCAGTGCTAGGTCGGCTAGCGGGGGCTGGAACACCGGGGAGCTGTTTTTT. This encodes CSARSASGGWNTGELFF.

The rearrangement links TRBV5-1 to TRBJ1-1, with 10 bases identical to TRBD1. The CDR3 consists of 16 residues. Germline V CDR1 and CDR2: SGHRS, YFSETQ. Germline trimming cut 3 bases from V and 7 bases from J; bases unmatched to any gene: 12. The CDR3 coding sequence is TGCGCCAGCAGCTCGACCTCCGGGACAGGGGCGGGTGAAGCTTTCTTT. This encodes CASSSTSGTGAGEAFF.

The chain couples TRBV7-3 to TRBJ2-1, with 8 positions matching TRBD2. Germline trimming cut 5 bases from V and 2 bases from J; bases unmatched to any gene: 8. Germline V gene data show CDR1 as SGHTA and CDR2 as FQGTGA. CDR3 length: 16 residues. The CDR3 reads CASSPQAGAPYNEQFF. The CDR3 DNA reads TGTGCCAGCAGCCCACAAGCGGGGGCCCCCTACAATGAGCAGTTCTTC.

This chain uses TRBV12-3 or TRBV12-4 with TRBJ2-3, with D possibly matching TRBD1 (6 bases). Trimming took 10 bases from V and 0 from J, leaving 14 bases between them. The CDR3 runs 14 residues. CDR3 in amino acids: CATQPGHSTDTQYF. The CDR3 coding sequence is TGTGCCACCCAACCGGGACATAGCACAGATACGCAGTATTTT.

The chain employs TRBV12-3 or TRBV12-4 and TRBJ2-3, with a weak D call TRBD2 (7 bases). The CDR3 loop spans 17 amino acids. V dropped 6 bases and J dropped 4 bases, with 23 bases sitting between them. DNA of the CDR3: TGTGCCAGCAGCCCCTGGGGGGGGGTGGCAGGGGCAGATACGCAGTATTTT. As protein: CASSPWGGVAGADTQYF.

Note on this clonotype: A much larger clone lies a single base off, so this may be a read error. The genes are TRBV29-1 and TRBJ2-1, with D possibly TRBD1 on 6 matching bases. This CDR3 contains 14 residues. In germline, CDR1 is SQVTM, CDR2 ANQGSEA. In DNA form, the CDR3 reads TGCCGCGTTTCCACAGGGACCAACTACAATGAGCAGTTCTTC. This gives the protein CRVSTGTNYNEQFF.